This entry lists 14 T cell receptor beta chains sequenced from one sample in a study of blood T cell repertoires in COVID-19. Assay used: immunoSEQ multiplex PCR; TCRdb lists only in-frame clones, some missing. Of about 320,000 clones in the sample, 88% were seen once. Sequencing input: PBMCs or T cells enriched from blood (not recorded which). Source of these receptors: a man in his thirties or forties who had recovered from COVID-19.

The rearrangement joins TRBV2 to TRBJ2-5; D uncertain. The CDR3 covers 12 residues. CDR1 is SNHLY and CDR2 is FYNNEI in the germline V gene. The V gene lost 6 bases and the J gene lost 5 bases, with 10 bases spanning the gap. Written as DNA, the CDR3 is TGTGCCAGCAGCCCTGCCCAGGAGACCCAGTACTTC. Protein sequence: CASSPAQETQYF.

This chain uses TRBV4-1 with TRBJ2-2; TRBD2 agrees at 8 bases. CDR3 length equals 17 residues. Germline CDR1 MGHRA, CDR2 YSYEKL. The junction had 6 bases not matched to a gene; V was cut back by 0 bases and J by 3 bases. DNA for the CDR3: TGCGCCAGCAGCCAAGATTCCGGGGGGGCCTACACCGGGGAGCTGTTTTTT. Its protein is CASSQDSGGAYTGELFF.

The chain employs TRBV5-1 and TRBJ1-3, with D unclear. CDR1 and CDR2 (germline): SGHRS, YFSETQ. CDR3 length equals 16 residues. Deletions cut 2 bases from V and 0 bases from J, with 12 bases between. The DNA of the CDR3 is TGCGCCAGCAGCTTAGACTCACCGACCTCTGGAAACACCATATATTTT. Amino acids: CASSLDSPTSGNTIYF. The whole variable domain, filled in from reference TRBV5-1 and TRBJ1-3, reads KAGVTQTPRYLIKTRGQQVTLSCSPISGHRSVSWYQQTPGQGLQFLFEYFSETQRNKGNFPGRFSGRQFSNSRSEMNVSTLELGDSALYLCASSLDSPTSGNTIYFGEGSWLTVV.

The J gene is TRBJ2-5, the V gene TRBV2; TRBD1 is a possible D gene (6 bases). Germline loops: CDR1 SNHLY, CDR2 FYNNEI. V was shortened by 6 bases and J by 4 bases, with 21 bases between the two germline ends. The CDR3 has 16 residues. The CDR3 reads CASRKTGAALGETQYF. The CDR3 DNA sequence: TGTGCCAGCAGGAAGACAGGAGCTGCATTGGGAGAGACCCAGTACTTC.

The DNA for the CDR3 is TGTGCCAGCAGCACCAGCGGGGGGATCTCCGTCGGGGAGCTGTTTTTT. It is translated as CASSTSGGISVGELFF. The chain recombines TRBV11-2 with TRBJ2-2, with 9 bases fitting TRBD2. The CDR3 spans 16 residues. The ends lost 5 bases at V and 7 bases at J; junction bases unmatched: 11. Germline V CDR1 and CDR2: SGHAT, FQNNGV.

This clone was detected only once. This chain connects TRBV2 to TRBJ2-7; D may be TRBD1 (6 bases). There are 14 residues in the CDR3. Germline CDR1 SNHLY, CDR2 FYNNEI. Trimming shortened V by 5 bases and J by 2 bases, and 13 bases separated the two germline ends. The CDR3 DNA reads TGTGCCAGCAGTCAGGGACACCTTACCTACGAGCAGTACTTC. This translates into CASSQGHLTYEQYF.

This sequence joins TRBV19 and TRBJ1-2; D is uncertain. Trimming left V 5 bases short and J 1 base short, with 17 bases between. Germline-derived CDR1 and CDR2 are LNHDA and SQIVND (reference sequence). The CDR3 contains 16 residues. CDR3 nucleotides: TGTGCCAGTAGTCTCAGGTCCGGCTCTCATAACTATGGCTACACCTTC. Translated, it gives CASSLRSGSHNYGYTF. Complete variable domain (other parts from reference TRBV19 and TRBJ1-2): DGGITQSPKYLFRKEGQNVTLSCEQNLNHDAMYWYRQDPGQGLRLIYYSQIVNDFQKGDIAEGYSVSREKKESFPLTVTSAQKNPTAFYLCASSLRSGSHNYGYTFGSGTRLTVV.

This chain connects TRBV6-6 to TRBJ1-1; D gene uncertain. The CDR3 spans 12 residues. The germline V and J ends were trimmed by 2 bases and 3 bases, with 4 bases remaining between them. The germline CDR1 and CDR2 sequences are MNHNY and SVGAGI (reference sequence). CDR3: CASSYIDTEAFF. CDR3 bases: TGTGCCAGCAGTTACATAGACACTGAAGCTTTCTTT.

V usage is TRBV5-4 and J usage is TRBJ2-2; TRBD1 agrees at 10 bases. The CDR3 runs 16 residues. CDR1 is SGHNT, CDR2 YYREEE, per germline (reference sequence). The J segment lost 6 bases and the V segment lost 3 bases, leaving 8 bases of the junction unmatched. The CDR3 bases are TGTGCCAGCAGCTCCCACAGACAGGGGGCGGCCGGGGAGCTGTTTTTT. Translating it yields CASSSHRQGAAGELFF.

The count of this clone is one. The genes are TRBV5-1 and TRBJ2-2, with D perhaps matching TRBD2 (5 bases). The CDR3 covers 15 residues. CDR1 is SGHRS and CDR2 is YFSETQ in the germline V gene. Trimming took off 0 bases at V and 4 bases at J, with 10 bases between the two ends. The CDR3 spells CASSLDSGSTGELFF. In nucleotides, the CDR3 is TGCGCCAGCAGCTTGGATTCGGGGAGCACCGGGGAGCTGTTTTTT.

J is TRBJ1-4 and V is TRBV5-1, with 11 nucleotides matching TRBD1. J lost 4 bases, V lost 0 bases, and 5 bases had no gene match. This CDR3 has 17 residues. Germline loops: CDR1 SGHRS, CDR2 YFSETQ. CDR3 nucleotides: TGCGCCAGCAGCTTGGGGAGGACAGGGGGCGATAATGAAAAACTGTTTTTT. Translated, it gives CASSLGRTGGDNEKLFF.

A few counts support this clone. The J gene is TRBJ1-1, the V gene TRBV3-1 (or the pseudogene TRBV3-2), with TRBD1 as a possible D gene (6 bases). V lost 1 base and J 10 bases, leaving 10 bases between the germline ends. The CDR3 is 12 residues long. Germline-derived CDR1 and CDR2 are LGHDT and YNNKEL (reference sequence). This CDR3 is CASSQGIQGAFF. In nucleotides, the CDR3 is TGTGCCAGCAGCCAAGGGATACAGGGAGCTTTCTTT.

The chain links TRBV7-9 to TRBJ1-1, with 11 bases aligning to TRBD1. The CDR3 loop spans 14 amino acids. From germline, CDR1 is SEHNR and CDR2 FQNEAQ (reference sequence). With V trimmed by 2 bases and J by 5 bases, 1 base remained unmatched. The CDR3 DNA reads TGTGCCAGCAGCTTAAGGGACAGGGGGACTGAAGCTTTCTTT. Translated, it gives CASSLRDRGTEAFF.

This rearrangement joins TRBV6-5 to TRBJ2-7; possible D gene TRBD1, 6 bases. The CDR3 extends over 15 amino acids. The germline gives CDR1 MNHEY, CDR2 SVGAGI. Trimming removed 5 bases from V and 2 bases from J, with 16 bases in between. CDR3 sequence: CASSPSDRFPYEQYF. In nucleotides, the CDR3 is TGTGCCAGCAGTCCATCGGACAGATTCCCCTACGAGCAGTACTTC.